This passage covers 6 T cell receptor beta chains from one sample sequenced in a study of T-cell reconstitution after alpha-beta-depleted transplantation in children. Unique molecular identifiers tagged the TCRbeta library. TCRdb called the PCR reads again in MiXCR, with one record for every CDR3 protein. Here the sample spans some 120,000 distinct CDR3 sequences, about a tenth being singletons. This specimen was PBMCs, taken before TCRalphabeta/CD19-depleted stem cell transplant. Receptor source: a boy aged 2 to 10 with acute lymphoblastic leukemia, due to receive a stem cell transplant.

Only a few counts were recorded for this clonotype. This chain connects TRBV6-1 to TRBJ1-5; D not resolved. The CDR3 loop spans 13 amino acids. V lost 3 bases, J lost 5 bases, and 8 bases lay in between. Germline assignment: CDR1 MNHNS and CDR2 SASEGT. Written as DNA, the CDR3 is TGTGCCAGCAGTGATGGAATTCATCAGCCCCAGCATTTT. This gives the protein CASSDGIHQPQHF.

This clonotype has a handful of counts. V gene TRBV5-1 combines with J gene TRBJ2-1, with 7 bases matching TRBD2. CDR3 length equals 16 residues. Per the germline V gene, CDR1 is SGHRS and CDR2 is YFSETQ. V dropped 0 bases and J dropped 5; count of bases not matched to a gene: 8. The CDR3 sequence: CASSLGSSGKDNEQFF. The CDR3 bases are TGCGCCAGCAGCTTGGGTTCTAGCGGAAAGGACAATGAGCAGTTCTTC.

This clonotype was observed a few times. The V and J genes are TRBV5-1 and TRBJ2-1; 9 bases agree with TRBD1. CDR1 is SGHRS, CDR2 YFSETQ, per germline. V was pared by 3 bases and J by 8 bases, with 9 bases of the junction left unmatched. CDR3 size: 15 residues. CDR3 region: CASSSDGQGFDEQFF. The CDR3 nucleotides read TGCGCCAGCAGCTCGGATGGACAGGGGTTCGATGAGCAGTTCTTC. Full variable domain (outside the CDR3, taken from reference TRBV5-1 and TRBJ2-1): KAGVTQTPRYLIKTRGQQVTLSCSPISGHRSVSWYQQTPGQGLQFLFEYFSETQRNKGNFPGRFSGRQFSNSRSEMNVSTLELGDSALYLCASSSDGQGFDEQFFGPGTRLTVL.

This clonotype was observed many times. J is TRBJ1-1 and V is TRBV7-8; 7 nucleotides align to TRBD1. Germline V gene lookup returns CDR1 SGHVS and CDR2 FQNEAQ. This CDR3 comprises 13 residues. V was clipped by 1 base and J by 11 bases; unmatched bases: 7. The CDR3 DNA sequence: TGTGCCAGCAGCTTAGTCGAACAGGGGAAGGCTTTCTTT. It codes for CASSLVEQGKAFF.

The table lists this clonotype with many counts. This chain's CDR3 is CASSFVADHSPLHF. CDR3 nucleotides: TGTGCCAGCAGTTTTGTGGCGGATCATTCACCCCTCCACTTT. The chain recombines TRBV12-3 or TRBV12-4 with TRBJ1-6; D not resolved. This CDR3 contains 14 residues. Trimming pared 3 bases from V and 8 bases from J, leaving 11 bases between.

This clonotype was seen a handful of times. This chain connects TRBV6-1 to TRBJ2-2; 9 bases are a match to TRBD1. CDR1 MNHNS and CDR2 SASEGT come from the germline V gene. There are 14 residues in the CDR3. Germline trimming cut 8 bases from V and 3 bases from J; bases unmatched to any gene: 4. CDR3 region: CASLTGGDTGELFF. Here the CDR3 DNA reads TGTGCCAGCTTGACAGGGGGGGACACCGGGGAGCTGTTTTTT.